The sequence of this T cell receptor beta chain was determined in a study of blood T cell repertoires in COVID-19. In the study overall: Samples representing acute and convalescent COVID-19 were sourced from the United States, Italy and Spain. Nucleic acid was either cDNA or gDNA, and it came from T cells, B-cell-depleted T cells, or PBMCs.

Sequenced by immunoSEQ multiplex PCR; TCRdb stores in-frame clones only, minus some. Among roughly 390,000 clones, 85% were seen once, and the ten largest hold approximately 3.6%. Trimming cost V 2 bases and J 7 bases, with 14 bases left between them. Germline CDR1 is SGHVS and CDR2 is FQNEAQ. There are 15 residues in the CDR3. The receptor was derived from a woman between 18 and 29 years old with acute or convalescent COVID-19. The rearrangement uses TRBV7-8 and TRBJ1-4; D not resolved. Source material: peripheral blood. CDR3 region: CASSLTGARGEKLFF. The CDR3 nucleotides are TGTGCCAGCAGCTTAACTGGTGCCCGTGGTGAAAAACTGTTTTTT.